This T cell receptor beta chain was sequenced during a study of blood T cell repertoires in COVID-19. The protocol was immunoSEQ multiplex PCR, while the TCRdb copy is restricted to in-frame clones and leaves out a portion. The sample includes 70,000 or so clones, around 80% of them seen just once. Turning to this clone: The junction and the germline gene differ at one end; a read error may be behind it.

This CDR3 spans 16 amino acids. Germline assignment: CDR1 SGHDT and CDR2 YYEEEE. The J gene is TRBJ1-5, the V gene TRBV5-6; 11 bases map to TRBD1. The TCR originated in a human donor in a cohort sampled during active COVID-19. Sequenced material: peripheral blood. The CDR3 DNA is TGTGCCAGCAGTTTGGGGACAGGGGGTTCCAATCAGCCCCAGCATTTT. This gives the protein CASSLGTGGSNQPQHF.